This TCR beta chain was retrieved from a study of neurological immune-mediated disorders. Across the whole study: Multiple sclerosis patients numbered about 34, with about 30 relapsing-remitting and 3 secondary progressive.

This clonotype came up many times. What it recognizes is unknown. Every sequencing run generated over 180 million TCR-beta sequences from 15-18 subjects. TCRdb passed the 5' RACE reads through MiXCR, listing each CDR3 protein once. The table has 50,000 to 75,000 distinct CDR3 sequences, under 5% seen once. Study-wide findings and caveats: CDR3 amino acid sequences found in expanded clones were never shared across subjects, suggesting private repertoires in all groups.

From germline, CDR1 is LGHNA and CDR2 YSLEER. The V gene end was trimmed by 3 bases and the J gene end by 5 bases; junction bases not matched to a gene: 9. The CDR3 is 18 amino acids. The sequencing input was PBMCs. The chain is built from TRBV4-3 and TRBJ2-3, with 15 bases fitting TRBD2. This TCR was sampled from a man aged 50 to 60 with multiple sclerosis. CDR3 sequence: CASSQGLAGGGEKDTQYF. CDR3 nucleotides: TGCGCCAGCAGCCAGGGACTAGCGGGGGGCGGGGAGAAAGATACGCAGTATTTT.